A selection of T cell receptor beta chains follows, all from one sample in a study of blood T cell repertoires in COVID-19. Assay: immunoSEQ multiplex PCR; the TCRdb copy retains only in-frame clones and omits some. The table has more than 80,000 clones, approximately 86% seen once. The sample comprised peripheral blood. The receptors were gathered from a woman aged 80 or older with COVID-19, enrolled during active disease. Both conserved end residues are part of each CDR3. The D gene is left open where the match is weak. The listing skips clone size in some rows; elsewhere it reads once, few, many or a size class.

CDR3 length: 14
V gene: TRBV5-4
clone size: .
D gene: TRBD1
J gene: TRBJ1-1
CDR3 DNA: TGTGCCAGCAGCTTAGGGGGCCGGGACACTGAAGCTTTCTTT
CDR3 protein: CASSLGGRDTEAFF

CDR3 length: 13
V gene: TRBV7-2
clone size: .
D gene: .
J gene: TRBJ1-2
CDR3 DNA: TGTGCCAGCAGCTTAGGACAGATCTATGGCTACACCTTC
CDR3 protein: CASSLGQIYGYTF

CDR3 length: 15
V gene: TRBV18
clone size: .
D gene: TRBD2
J gene: TRBJ2-1
CDR3 DNA: TGTGCCAGCTCGGGACGACTAGCGGGAGGTGGTGAGCAGTTCTTC
CDR3 protein: CASSGRLAGGGEQFF

CDR3 length: 15
V gene: TRBV5-1
clone size: .
D gene: .
J gene: TRBJ2-7
CDR3 DNA: TGCGCCAGCAGCTTGGTACATTCCGGGGCCTACGAGCAGTACTTC
CDR3 protein: CASSLVHSGAYEQYF

CDR3 length: 13
V gene: TRBV7-2
clone size: few
D gene: TRBD1
J gene: TRBJ1-2
CDR3 DNA: TGTGCCAGCAGCTCGGACAGGGGGCTTGGCTACACCTTC
CDR3 protein: CASSSDRGLGYTF

CDR3 length: 12
V gene: TRBV2
clone size: .
D gene: TRBD1
J gene: TRBJ1-2
CDR3 DNA: TGTGCCAGCAGCCCAGGGGGTTCTGGCTACACCTTC
CDR3 protein: CASSPGGSGYTF

CDR3 length: 14
V gene: TRBV19
clone size: once
D gene: .
J gene: TRBJ1-1
CDR3 DNA: TGTGCCAGTAGATTAGCTGGCCGGAACACTGAAGCTTTCTTT
CDR3 protein: CASRLAGRNTEAFF

CDR3 length: 14
V gene: TRBV4-1
clone size: .
D gene: .
J gene: TRBJ2-2
CDR3 DNA: TGCGCCAGCAGCCAAGGACGGGACACCGGGGAGCTGTTTTTT
CDR3 protein: CASSQGRDTGELFF

CDR3 length: 17
V gene: TRBV4-1
clone size: once
D gene: TRBD1
J gene: TRBJ1-6
CDR3 DNA: TGCGCCAGCAGCCATGTATTACTCCGGGACAGGGAGAGTCCCCTCCACTTT
CDR3 protein: CASSHVLLRDRESPLHF

CDR3 length: 15
V gene: TRBV23-1
clone size: .
D gene: .
J gene: TRBJ1-6
CDR3 DNA: TGCGCCAGCAGTCAATCTTTCGGGGGGCGATCACCCCTCCACTTT
CDR3 protein: CASSQSFGGRSPLHF

CDR3 length: 13
V gene: TRBV5-1
clone size: few
D gene: .
J gene: TRBJ2-2
CDR3 DNA: TGCGCCAGCAGCTTGGGCCGGGACGGGGAGCTGTTTTTT
CDR3 protein: CASSLGRDGELFF

CDR3 length: 14
V gene: TRBV29-1
clone size: .
D gene: TRBD1
J gene: TRBJ1-1
CDR3 DNA: TGCAGCGGTGGGACAGGTGATATGAACACTGAAGCTTTCTTT
CDR3 protein: CSGGTGDMNTEAFF

CDR3 length: 14
V gene: TRBV18
clone size: .
D gene: .
J gene: TRBJ2-2
CDR3 DNA: TGTGCCAGCTCACCACCAGGCAGGGCCGGGGAGCTGTTTTTT
CDR3 protein: CASSPPGRAGELFF

CDR3 length: 16
V gene: TRBV27
clone size: .
D gene: TRBD2
J gene: TRBJ2-1
CDR3 DNA: TGTGCCAGCAGTCCTCTAGCGGGACTGTCCGGCAATGAGCAGTTCTTC
CDR3 protein: CASSPLAGLSGNEQFF

CDR3 length: 16
V gene: TRBV5-1
clone size: .
D gene: TRBD2
J gene: TRBJ2-7
CDR3 DNA: TGCGCCAGCAGCTGGCTAGCGGGAGGGGCCTCCTACGAGCAGTACTTC
CDR3 protein: CASSWLAGGASYEQYF

CDR3 length: 14
V gene: TRBV7-9
clone size: few
D gene: .
J gene: TRBJ1-5
CDR3 DNA: TGTGCCAGCAGCACAGCTGGGGAGGATCAGCCCCAGCATTTT
CDR3 protein: CASSTAGEDQPQHF

CDR3 length: 15
V gene: TRBV6-4
clone size: .
D gene: TRBD1
J gene: TRBJ1-5
CDR3 DNA: TGTGCCAGCAGTGTCGACAGGGCCGGCAATCAGCCCCAGCATTTT
CDR3 protein: CASSVDRAGNQPQHF

CDR3 length: 15
V gene: TRBV2
clone size: .
D gene: TRBD1
J gene: TRBJ2-7
CDR3 DNA: TGTGCCAGCAGCGAAGGGACAGGGAAAACCTACGAGCAGTACTTC
CDR3 protein: CASSEGTGKTYEQYF

CDR3 length: 14
V gene: TRBV5-1
clone size: .
D gene: .
J gene: TRBJ1-1
CDR3 DNA: TGCGCCAGCAGCTTGGACCAGGGGTTGACTGAAGCTTTCTTT
CDR3 protein: CASSLDQGLTEAFF

CDR3 length: 15
V gene: TRBV18
clone size: .
D gene: TRBD1
J gene: TRBJ2-7
CDR3 DNA: TGTGCCAGCTCACCATTGAGGCAGGGGGCAGGTGAGCAGTACTTC
CDR3 protein: CASSPLRQGAGEQYF

CDR3 length: 13
V gene: TRBV19
clone size: .
D gene: TRBD1
J gene: TRBJ1-5
CDR3 DNA: TGTGCCAGTCAAAGGACAGGATTTCAGCCCCAGCATTTT
CDR3 protein: CASQRTGFQPQHF

CDR3 length: 18
V gene: TRBV18
clone size: few
D gene: .
J gene: TRBJ2-3
CDR3 DNA: TGTGCCAGCTCACCACTGCGGGGAGCCGCCGCTGTCACAGATACGCAGTATTTT
CDR3 protein: CASSPLRGAAAVTDTQYF

CDR3 length: 21
V gene: TRBV5-3
clone size: .
D gene: TRBD1
J gene: TRBJ1-5
CDR3 DNA: TGTGCCAGAAGCTTAGTGTTTCTAGGGGATGTGGGACAGATTAGCAATCAGCCCCAGCATTTT
CDR3 protein: CARSLVFLGDVGQISNQPQHF

CDR3 length: 16
V gene: TRBV6-2/TRBV6-3
clone size: .
D gene: TRBD2
J gene: TRBJ2-2
CDR3 DNA: TGTGCCAGCAGTTACTCTGGCGGGAGCAACACCGGGGAGCTGTTTTTT
CDR3 protein: CASSYSGGSNTGELFF

CDR3 length: 13
V gene: TRBV28
clone size: .
D gene: .
J gene: TRBJ1-1
CDR3 DNA: TGTGCCAGCAGATTTTTGTTAAACACTGAAGCTTTCTTT
CDR3 protein: CASRFLLNTEAFF

CDR3 length: 13
V gene: TRBV29-1
clone size: .
D gene: .
J gene: TRBJ1-2
CDR3 DNA: TGCAGCGTTGAAGATCCTAAATACTATGGCTACACCTTC
CDR3 protein: CSVEDPKYYGYTF

CDR3 length: 19
V gene: TRBV4-2
clone size: .
D gene: TRBD2
J gene: TRBJ2-4
CDR3 DNA: TGTGCCAGCAGCCAAGAGATGCTAGCGGGAGCCCTAGCCAAAAACATTCAGTACTTC
CDR3 protein: CASSQEMLAGALAKNIQYF

CDR3 length: 15
V gene: TRBV28
clone size: .
D gene: TRBD1
J gene: TRBJ1-6
CDR3 DNA: TGTGCCAGCAGGGACAGGAGCTCCTATAATTCACCCCTCCACTTT
CDR3 protein: CASRDRSSYNSPLHF

CDR3 length: 15
V gene: TRBV19
clone size: .
D gene: .
J gene: TRBJ2-4
CDR3 DNA: TGTGCCAGTAGTATAGCTCCTACAGGGTGGGACATTCAGTACTTC
CDR3 protein: CASSIAPTGWDIQYF

CDR3 length: 18
V gene: TRBV6-2/TRBV6-3
clone size: .
D gene: TRBD1
J gene: TRBJ1-5
CDR3 DNA: TGTGCCAGCAGTTACTACGGACAGGGGGTACTTAGCAATCAGCCCCAGCATTTT
CDR3 protein: CASSYYGQGVLSNQPQHF

CDR3 length: 18
V gene: TRBV7-9
clone size: .
D gene: TRBD1
J gene: TRBJ2-3
CDR3 DNA: TGTGCCAGCAGCTCCGAAAGACTCGACAGGGGAATCACAGATACGCAGTATTTT
CDR3 protein: CASSSERLDRGITDTQYF

CDR3 length: 15
V gene: TRBV6-5
clone size: .
D gene: .
J gene: TRBJ2-6
CDR3 DNA: TGTGCCAGCAGTCCAACAAGAACTGGGGCCAACGTCCTGACTTTC
CDR3 protein: CASSPTRTGANVLTF

CDR3 length: 14
V gene: TRBV19
clone size: .
D gene: .
J gene: TRBJ1-2
CDR3 DNA: TGTGCCAGTAGTATCATGGGCGGGACCTATGGCTACACCTTC
CDR3 protein: CASSIMGGTYGYTF

CDR3 length: 15
V gene: TRBV15
clone size: .
D gene: .
J gene: TRBJ2-2
CDR3 DNA: TGTGCCACCAGCAGAGACGTTATCCTTCCCGGGGAGCTGTTTTTT
CDR3 protein: CATSRDVILPGELFF

CDR3 length: 14
V gene: TRBV7-2
clone size: .
D gene: TRBD2
J gene: TRBJ2-1
CDR3 DNA: TGTGCCAGCAGCTTAGTACTAGCGGAAACTGAGCAGTTCTTC
CDR3 protein: CASSLVLAETEQFF

CDR3 length: 14
V gene: TRBV9
clone size: once
D gene: .
J gene: TRBJ1-5
CDR3 DNA: TGTGCCAGCGGCGGCGGGGTTAGCAATCAGCCCCAGCATTTT
CDR3 protein: CASGGGVSNQPQHF

CDR3 length: 17
V gene: TRBV6-1
clone size: .
D gene: .
J gene: TRBJ2-1
CDR3 DNA: TGTGCCAGCAGTGAAGCGAATGGGGCCCGAACTTACAATGAGCAGTTCTTC
CDR3 protein: CASSEANGARTYNEQFF

CDR3 length: 15
V gene: TRBV5-1
clone size: .
D gene: TRBD2
J gene: TRBJ2-5
CDR3 DNA: TGCGCCAGCAGATTAGCGGGAGTTAGAGGAGAGACCCAGTACTTC
CDR3 protein: CASRLAGVRGETQYF

CDR3 length: 14
V gene: TRBV6-2/TRBV6-3
clone size: .
D gene: .
J gene: TRBJ2-4
CDR3 DNA: TGTGCCAGCAGTTACTCCGGGGCCAAAAACATTCAGTACTTC
CDR3 protein: CASSYSGAKNIQYF

CDR3 length: 16
V gene: TRBV9
clone size: .
D gene: TRBD2
J gene: TRBJ2-1
CDR3 DNA: TGTGCCAGCAGCGCGGGACTAGCGGAAACCTACAATGAGCAGTTCTTC
CDR3 protein: CASSAGLAETYNEQFF

CDR3 length: 15
V gene: TRBV18
clone size: .
D gene: .
J gene: TRBJ1-1
CDR3 DNA: TGTGCCAGCTCACTCCTAGGGGGGGAGGACACTGAAGCTTTCTTT
CDR3 protein: CASSLLGGEDTEAFF

CDR3 length: 15
V gene: TRBV7-2
clone size: .
D gene: TRBD2
J gene: TRBJ2-1
CDR3 DNA: TGTGCCAGCAGCTCGGGACTAGCGGGGATTAATGAGCAGTTCTTC
CDR3 protein: CASSSGLAGINEQFF

CDR3 length: 14
V gene: TRBV15
clone size: .
D gene: .
J gene: TRBJ2-3
CDR3 DNA: TGTGCCACCAGCAGAGAACTAACGGTAGATACGCAGTATTTT
CDR3 protein: CATSRELTVDTQYF

CDR3 length: 14
V gene: TRBV5-5
clone size: .
D gene: .
J gene: TRBJ2-7
CDR3 DNA: TGTGCCAGCAGCTTGGCTTCAGGGGCTTACGAGCAGTACTTC
CDR3 protein: CASSLASGAYEQYF

CDR3 length: 13
V gene: TRBV7-2
clone size: once
D gene: .
J gene: TRBJ1-2
CDR3 DNA: TGTGCCAGCTCTAGGGGGAACAACTATGGCTACACCTTC
CDR3 protein: CASSRGNNYGYTF

CDR3 length: 17
V gene: TRBV27
clone size: few
D gene: TRBD2
J gene: TRBJ2-7
CDR3 DNA: TGTGCCAGCAGTCCCCGACGGACTAGCGGGAGCTCCTACGAGCAGTACTTC
CDR3 protein: CASSPRRTSGSSYEQYF

CDR3 length: 14
V gene: TRBV7-2
clone size: .
D gene: .
J gene: TRBJ1-2
CDR3 DNA: TGTGCCAGCAGCCCCGGTGTGGCTAACTATGGCTACACCTTC
CDR3 protein: CASSPGVANYGYTF

CDR3 length: 14
V gene: TRBV6-5
clone size: .
D gene: .
J gene: TRBJ2-7
CDR3 DNA: TGTGCCAGCAGTTACTCCCCGGGAGTGGGCGAGCAGTACTTC
CDR3 protein: CASSYSPGVGEQYF

CDR3 length: 15
V gene: TRBV18
clone size: .
D gene: TRBD1
J gene: TRBJ1-1
CDR3 DNA: TGTGCCAGCTCACCAACAGGGGGGCCGAACACTGAAGCTTTCTTT
CDR3 protein: CASSPTGGPNTEAFF